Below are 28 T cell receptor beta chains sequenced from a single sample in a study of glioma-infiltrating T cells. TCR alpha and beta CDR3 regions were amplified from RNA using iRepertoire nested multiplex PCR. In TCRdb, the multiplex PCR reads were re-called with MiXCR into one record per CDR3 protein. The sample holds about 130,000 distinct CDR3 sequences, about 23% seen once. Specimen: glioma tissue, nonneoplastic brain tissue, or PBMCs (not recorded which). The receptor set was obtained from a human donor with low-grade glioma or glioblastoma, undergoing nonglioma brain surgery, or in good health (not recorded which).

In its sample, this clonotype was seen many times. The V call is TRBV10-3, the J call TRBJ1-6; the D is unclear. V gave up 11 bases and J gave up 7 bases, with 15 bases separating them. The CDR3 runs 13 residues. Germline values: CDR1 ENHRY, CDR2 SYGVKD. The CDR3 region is CAANSQVNSPLHF. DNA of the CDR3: TGTGCCGCTAATTCCCAGGTGAATTCACCCCTCCACTTT.

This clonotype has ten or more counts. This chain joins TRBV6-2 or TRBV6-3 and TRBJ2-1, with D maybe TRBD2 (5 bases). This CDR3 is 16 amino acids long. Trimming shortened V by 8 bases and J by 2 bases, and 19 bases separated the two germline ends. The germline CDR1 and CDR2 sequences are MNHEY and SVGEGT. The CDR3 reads CASGLWQGGTYNEQFF. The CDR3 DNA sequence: TGTGCCAGCGGGCTTTGGCAAGGAGGAACCTACAATGAGCAGTTCTTC.

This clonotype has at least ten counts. CDR3 in DNA: TGTGCCAGCAGCCGCGGGGGGACAGGGAGTCAGCCCCAGCATTTT. Protein sequence: CASSRGGTGSQPQHF. The V gene is TRBV7-2, the J gene TRBJ1-5, with 9 positions matching TRBD1. Germline V gene data show CDR1 as SGHTA and CDR2 as FQGNSA. The CDR3 covers 15 residues. V dropped 5 bases and J dropped 6; count of bases not matched to a gene: 8.

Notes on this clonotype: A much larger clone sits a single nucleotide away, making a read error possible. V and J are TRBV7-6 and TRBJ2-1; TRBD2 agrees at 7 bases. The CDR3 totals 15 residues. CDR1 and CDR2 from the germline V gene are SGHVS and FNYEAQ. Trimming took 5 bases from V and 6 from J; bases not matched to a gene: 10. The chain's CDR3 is CASSLWVGGPNEQFF. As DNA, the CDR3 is TGTGCCAGCAGCCTCTGGGTGGGAGGGCCCAATGAGCAGTTCTTC.

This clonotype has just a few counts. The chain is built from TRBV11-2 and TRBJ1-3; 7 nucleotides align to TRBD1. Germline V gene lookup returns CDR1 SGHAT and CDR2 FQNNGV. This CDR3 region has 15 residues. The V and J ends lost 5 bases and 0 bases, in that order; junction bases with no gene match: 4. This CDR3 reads CASSRTGDSGNTIYF. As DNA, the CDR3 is TGTGCCAGCAGCCGAACAGGGGACTCTGGAAACACCATATATTTT.

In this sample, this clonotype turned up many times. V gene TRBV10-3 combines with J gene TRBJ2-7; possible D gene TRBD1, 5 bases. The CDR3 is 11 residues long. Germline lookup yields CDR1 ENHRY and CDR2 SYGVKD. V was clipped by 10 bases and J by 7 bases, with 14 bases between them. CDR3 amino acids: CARQPRWEQYF. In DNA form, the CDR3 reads TGTGCCAGACAGCCCAGGTGGGAGCAGTACTTC.

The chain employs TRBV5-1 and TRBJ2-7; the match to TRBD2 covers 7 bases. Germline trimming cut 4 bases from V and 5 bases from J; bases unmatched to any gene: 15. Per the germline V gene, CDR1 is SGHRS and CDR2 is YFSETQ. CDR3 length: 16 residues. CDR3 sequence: CASSPLEGGPVNEQYF. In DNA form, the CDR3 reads TGCGCCAGCAGCCCACTAGAGGGAGGGCCTGTCAACGAGCAGTACTTC.

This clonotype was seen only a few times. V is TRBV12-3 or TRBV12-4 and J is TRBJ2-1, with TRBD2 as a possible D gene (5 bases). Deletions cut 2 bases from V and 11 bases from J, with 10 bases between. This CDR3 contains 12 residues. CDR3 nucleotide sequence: TGTGCCAGCAGTTTAAGGAGGCCCCAGCAGTTCTTC. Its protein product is CASSLRRPQQFF.

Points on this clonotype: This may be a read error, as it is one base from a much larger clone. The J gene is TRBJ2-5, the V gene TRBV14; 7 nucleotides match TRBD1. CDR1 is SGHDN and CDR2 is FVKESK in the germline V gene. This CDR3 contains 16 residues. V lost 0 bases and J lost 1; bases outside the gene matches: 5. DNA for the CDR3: TGTGCCAGCAGCCAAGATTGGGACAGAGGCCAAGAGACCCAGTACTTC. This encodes CASSQDWDRGQETQYF.

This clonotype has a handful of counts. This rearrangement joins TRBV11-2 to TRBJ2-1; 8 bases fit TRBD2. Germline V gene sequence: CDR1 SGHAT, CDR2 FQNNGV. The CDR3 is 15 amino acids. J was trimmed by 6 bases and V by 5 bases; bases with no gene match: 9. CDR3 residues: CASSPMSGSVNEQFF. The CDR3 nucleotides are TGTGCCAGCAGCCCTATGAGCGGGAGTGTCAATGAGCAGTTCTTC.

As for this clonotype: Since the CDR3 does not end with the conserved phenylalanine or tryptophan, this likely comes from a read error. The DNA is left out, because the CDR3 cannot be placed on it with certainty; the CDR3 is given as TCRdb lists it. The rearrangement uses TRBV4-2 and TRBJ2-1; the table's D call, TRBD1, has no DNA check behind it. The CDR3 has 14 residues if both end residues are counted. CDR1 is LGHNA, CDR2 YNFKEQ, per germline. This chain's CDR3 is CAGSQDLFSQVDLT.

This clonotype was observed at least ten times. CDR3 sequence: CASSLANSWAERTDTQYF. The CDR3 DNA sequence: TGTGCCAGCAGCTTAGCGAATAGTTGGGCAGAGAGAACGGATACGCAGTATTTT. The chain joins TRBV7-9 to TRBJ2-3; D remains ambiguous. The V and J ends lost 0 bases and 6 bases respectively, with 22 bases between them. The CDR3 length is 18 residues. CDR1 and CDR2 (germline): SEHNR, FQNEAQ (reference sequence).

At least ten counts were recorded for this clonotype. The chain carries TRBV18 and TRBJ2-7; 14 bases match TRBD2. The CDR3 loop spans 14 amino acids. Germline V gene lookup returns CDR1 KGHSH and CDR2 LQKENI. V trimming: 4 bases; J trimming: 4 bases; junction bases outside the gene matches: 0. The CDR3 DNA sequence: TGTGCCAGCTCACGGACTAGCGGGGGGTACGAGCAGTACTTC. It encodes CASSRTSGGYEQYF.

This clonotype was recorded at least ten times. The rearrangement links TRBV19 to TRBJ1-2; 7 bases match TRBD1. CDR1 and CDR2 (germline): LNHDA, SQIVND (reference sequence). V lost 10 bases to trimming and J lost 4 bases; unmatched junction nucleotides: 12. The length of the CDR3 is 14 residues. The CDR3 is CATVGQMDSYGYTF. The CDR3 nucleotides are TGTGCCACGGTGGGACAGATGGATTCCTATGGCTACACCTTC.

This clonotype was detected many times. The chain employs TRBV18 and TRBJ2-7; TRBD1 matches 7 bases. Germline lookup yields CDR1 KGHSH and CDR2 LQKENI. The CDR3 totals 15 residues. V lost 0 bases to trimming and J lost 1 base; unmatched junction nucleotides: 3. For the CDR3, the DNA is TGTGCCAGCTCACCACCGGGCAGGGGGTCCTACGAGCAGTACTTC. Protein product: CASSPPGRGSYEQYF.

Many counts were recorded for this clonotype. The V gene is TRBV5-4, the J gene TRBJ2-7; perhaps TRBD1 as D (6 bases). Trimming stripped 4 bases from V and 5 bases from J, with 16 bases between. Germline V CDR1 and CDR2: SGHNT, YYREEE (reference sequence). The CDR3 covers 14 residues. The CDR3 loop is CASSGRTAQDEQYF. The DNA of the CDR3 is TGTGCCAGCAGCGGACGGACAGCGCAGGACGAGCAGTACTTC.

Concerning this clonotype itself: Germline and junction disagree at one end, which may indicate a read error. CDR3 region: CASSASTGSMNTEALF. The CDR3 nucleotides are TGTGCCAGCAGTGCTTCGACAGGTAGCATGAACACTGAAGCTTTATTT. The genes are TRBV28 and TRBJ1-1; TRBD1 might be the D (6 bases). The germline gives CDR1 MDHEN, CDR2 SYDVKM. This CDR3 has 16 amino acids.

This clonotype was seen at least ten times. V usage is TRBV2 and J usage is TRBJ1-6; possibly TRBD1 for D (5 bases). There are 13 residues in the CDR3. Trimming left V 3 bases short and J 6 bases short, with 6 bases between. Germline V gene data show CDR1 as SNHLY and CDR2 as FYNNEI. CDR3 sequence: CASSDGGNSPLHF. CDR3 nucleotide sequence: TGTGCCAGCAGTGACGGGGGTAATTCACCCCTCCACTTT.

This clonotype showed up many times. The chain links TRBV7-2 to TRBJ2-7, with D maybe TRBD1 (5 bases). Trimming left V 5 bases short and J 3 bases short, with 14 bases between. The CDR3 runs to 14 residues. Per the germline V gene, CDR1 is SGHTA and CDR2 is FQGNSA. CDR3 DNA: TGTGCCAGCAGCCACTACCAGGGTCTCTACGAGCAGTACTTC. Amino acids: CASSHYQGLYEQYF.

CDR3 in amino acids: CASTSSYEQYF. For the CDR3, the DNA is TGTGCCAGCACCAGTTCCTACGAGCAGTACTTC. The V call is TRBV2, the J call TRBJ2-7; D is undetermined. Between the trimmed V and J ends, which lost 7 bases and 1 base, there was a span of 5 bases. The CDR3 spans 11 residues. Germline CDR1 SNHLY, CDR2 FYNNEI.

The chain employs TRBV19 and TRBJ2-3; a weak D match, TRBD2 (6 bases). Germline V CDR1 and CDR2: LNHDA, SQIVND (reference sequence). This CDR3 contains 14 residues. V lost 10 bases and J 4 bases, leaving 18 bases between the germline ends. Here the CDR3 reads CATQPPGVPDTQYF. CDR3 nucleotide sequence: TGTGCCACCCAGCCCCCGGGGGTTCCAGATACGCAGTATTTT.

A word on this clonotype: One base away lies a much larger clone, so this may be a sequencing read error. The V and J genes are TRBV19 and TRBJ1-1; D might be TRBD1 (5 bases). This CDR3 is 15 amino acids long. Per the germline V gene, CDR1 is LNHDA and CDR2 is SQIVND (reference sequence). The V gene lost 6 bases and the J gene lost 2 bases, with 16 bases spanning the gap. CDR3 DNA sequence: TGTGCCAGTAGAGATCAACCGGGGCCTAACACTGAAGCTTTCTTT. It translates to CASRDQPGPNTEAFF.

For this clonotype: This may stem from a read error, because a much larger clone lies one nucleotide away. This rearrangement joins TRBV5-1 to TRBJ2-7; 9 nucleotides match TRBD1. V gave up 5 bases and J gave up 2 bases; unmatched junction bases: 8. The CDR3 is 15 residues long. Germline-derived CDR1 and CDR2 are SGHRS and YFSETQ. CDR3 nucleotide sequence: TGCGCCAGCAGAACTACGACAGGGGGAACCTACGAGCAGTACTTC. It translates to CASRTTTGGTYEQYF.

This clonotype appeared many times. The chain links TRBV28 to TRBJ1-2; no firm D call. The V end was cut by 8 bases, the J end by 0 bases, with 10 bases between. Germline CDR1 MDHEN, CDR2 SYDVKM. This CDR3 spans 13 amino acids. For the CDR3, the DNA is TGTGCCAGCTTCACCGATTCTAACTATGGCTACACCTTC. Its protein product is CASFTDSNYGYTF.

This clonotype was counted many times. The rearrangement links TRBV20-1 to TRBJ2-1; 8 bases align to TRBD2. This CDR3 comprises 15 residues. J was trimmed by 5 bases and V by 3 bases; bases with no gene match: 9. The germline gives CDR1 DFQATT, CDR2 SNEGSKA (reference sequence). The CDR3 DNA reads TGCAGTGCTAGCACAGGGACTAGTCCACACAATGAGCAGTTCTTC. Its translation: CSASTGTSPHNEQFF.

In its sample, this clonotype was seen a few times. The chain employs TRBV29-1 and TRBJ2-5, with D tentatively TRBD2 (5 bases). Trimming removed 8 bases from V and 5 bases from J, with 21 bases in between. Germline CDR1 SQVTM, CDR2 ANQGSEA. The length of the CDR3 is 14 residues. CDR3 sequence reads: CSTEERVGTETQYF. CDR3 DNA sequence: TGCAGCACTGAAGAGAGGGTCGGCACGGAGACCCAGTACTTC.

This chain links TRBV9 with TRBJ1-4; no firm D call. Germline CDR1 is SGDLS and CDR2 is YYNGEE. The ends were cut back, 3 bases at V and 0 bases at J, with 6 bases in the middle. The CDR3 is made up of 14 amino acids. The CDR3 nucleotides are TGTGCCAGCAGCGAGAACCCAACTAATGAAAAACTGTTTTTT. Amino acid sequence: CASSENPTNEKLFF.

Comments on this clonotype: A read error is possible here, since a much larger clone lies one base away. CDR3 residues: CASSESNSGGDEQFF. Written as DNA, the CDR3 is TGTGCCAGCAGTGAGTCGAATTCAGGGGGCGATGAGCAGTTCTTC. This chain joins TRBV6-4 and TRBJ2-1; 8 positions agree with TRBD1. This CDR3 region has 15 residues. The germline V gene encodes CDR1 MRHNA and CDR2 SNTAGT. Trimming at V came to 3 bases and at J to 8 bases, leaving 9 bases not matched to a gene.